These T cell receptor beta chains were read from a single sample in a study of post-analysis software for immune sequencing data. One entry per CDR3 protein, called by TCRdb with MiXCR from the PCR reads. The sample holds 650,000 to 900,000 distinct CDR3 sequences; about 45% are singletons and the top ten take just under 5%. The sequencing input was blood. These receptors all stem from a girl aged 10 to 17 with multiple sclerosis. CDR3s include the opening cysteine and the closing phenylalanine or tryptophan. Each record gives: D gene, J gene, CDR3 length, V gene, CDR3 protein. The D gene is left open where the match is weak.

d_call: .; j_call: TRBJ2-7; cdr3_length: 15; v_call: TRBV7-2; cdr3_aa: CASSLDGSAAYEQYF
d_call: .; j_call: TRBJ1-5; cdr3_length: 15; v_call: TRBV3-1; cdr3_aa: CASSQDRAGGQPQHF
d_call: TRBD2; j_call: TRBJ2-3; cdr3_length: 16; v_call: TRBV29-1; cdr3_aa: CSVDATSGSLTDTQYF
d_call: .; j_call: TRBJ1-1; cdr3_length: 13; v_call: TRBV12-3/TRBV12-4; cdr3_aa: CASSFTVDTEAFF
d_call: .; j_call: TRBJ2-7; cdr3_length: 11; v_call: TRBV30; cdr3_aa: CAWSVFVEQYF
d_call: .; j_call: TRBJ2-4; cdr3_length: 14; v_call: TRBV24-1; cdr3_aa: CATSDAQAKNIQYF
d_call: .; j_call: TRBJ2-7; cdr3_length: 14; v_call: TRBV5-1; cdr3_aa: CASSRHGTSYEQYF
d_call: .; j_call: TRBJ1-1; cdr3_length: 16; v_call: TRBV27; cdr3_aa: CASSPGPGPPVGEAFF
d_call: .; j_call: TRBJ1-6; cdr3_length: 11; v_call: TRBV20-1; cdr3_aa: CSAHDRPPLHF
d_call: .; j_call: TRBJ1-5; cdr3_length: 14; v_call: TRBV12-3/TRBV12-4; cdr3_aa: CVSSFQGTPRPQHF
d_call: .; j_call: TRBJ2-1; cdr3_length: 16; v_call: TRBV28; cdr3_aa: CASSSSRDSSINEQFF
d_call: TRBD2; j_call: TRBJ2-1; cdr3_length: 16; v_call: TRBV6-2/TRBV6-3; cdr3_aa: CASKNSGTGPYNEQFF
d_call: .; j_call: TRBJ2-3; cdr3_length: 13; v_call: TRBV7-3; cdr3_aa: CASSPEILDTQYF
d_call: TRBD1; j_call: TRBJ2-1; cdr3_length: 14; v_call: TRBV7-2; cdr3_aa: CASSPRQGRNEQFF
d_call: TRBD1; j_call: TRBJ2-3; cdr3_length: 16; v_call: TRBV9; cdr3_aa: CASSRNTDRATDTQYF
d_call: .; j_call: TRBJ2-7; cdr3_length: 15; v_call: TRBV27; cdr3_aa: CASSLSGLFYNEQYF
d_call: .; j_call: TRBJ1-1; cdr3_length: 12; v_call: TRBV20-1; cdr3_aa: CSSQGGTTEAFF
d_call: TRBD2; j_call: .; cdr3_length: 16; v_call: TRBV27; cdr3_aa: CATVGRGTSGNNEQYF
d_call: TRBD1; j_call: TRBJ1-2; cdr3_length: 13; v_call: TRBV9; cdr3_aa: CASSEDRGSGYTF
d_call: .; j_call: TRBJ2-1; cdr3_length: 16; v_call: TRBV20-1; cdr3_aa: CSAIKSSGRTYNEQFF
d_call: .; j_call: TRBJ1-2; cdr3_length: 13; v_call: TRBV10-3; cdr3_aa: CAISEDRVYGYTF
d_call: .; j_call: TRBJ2-5; cdr3_length: 13; v_call: TRBV12-3/TRBV12-4; cdr3_aa: CASSLDGPETQYF
d_call: TRBD2; j_call: TRBJ2-2; cdr3_length: 22; v_call: TRBV12-3/TRBV12-4; cdr3_aa: CASSLDPGLAVISGINTGELFF
d_call: .; j_call: TRBJ1-2; cdr3_length: 13; v_call: TRBV27; cdr3_aa: CASSFEGNYGYTF
d_call: .; j_call: .; cdr3_length: 13; v_call: TRBV28; cdr3_aa: CASTTGAGETQYF
d_call: TRBD1; j_call: TRBJ1-1; cdr3_length: 16; v_call: TRBV14; cdr3_aa: CASSPIGTGMNTEAFF
d_call: TRBD1; j_call: TRBJ2-6; cdr3_length: 15; v_call: TRBV6-4; cdr3_aa: CASNLDRAGANVLTF
d_call: .; j_call: TRBJ1-2; cdr3_length: 11; v_call: TRBV9; cdr3_aa: CASSSRHGYTF
d_call: TRBD2; j_call: TRBJ2-7; cdr3_length: 18; v_call: TRBV12-3/TRBV12-4; cdr3_aa: CTSSLVSRLAGALNEQYF